Following are 32 T cell receptor beta chains from one sample sequenced in a study of blood T cell repertoires in COVID-19. The table came from immunoSEQ multiplex PCR; TCRdb's copy has only in-frame clones and leaves some out. The data hold roughly 120,000 clones, with over 80% observed a single time. The sequenced material came from peripheral blood. All receptors come from a woman aged 50 to 65 with acute or convalescent COVID-19.

The chain recombines TRBV10-3 with TRBJ2-7; no clear D gene. The CDR3 runs 15 residues. Trimming removed 2 bases at V and 2 bases at J, with 13 bases between. Germline CDR1 and CDR2: ENHRY and SYGVKD. CDR3 loop: CAISEGGESAYEQYF. CDR3 bases: TGTGCCATCAGTGAGGGTGGAGAATCAGCCTACGAGCAGTACTTC.

V gene TRBV29-1 combines with J gene TRBJ1-4; possible D gene TRBD1, 5 bases. The V gene's germline CDR1 is SQVTM and CDR2 ANQGSEA. CDR3 length: 13 amino acids. The ends were cut back, 4 bases at V and 7 bases at J, with 13 bases in the middle. The CDR3 loop is CSVGPGEGEKLFF. As DNA, the CDR3 is TGCAGCGTTGGGCCGGGGGAAGGTGAAAAACTGTTTTTT. The full variable domain, rest sourced from reference TRBV29-1 and TRBJ1-4, is SAVISQKPSRDICQRGTSLTIQCQVDSQVTMMFWYRQQPGQSLTLIATANQGSEATYESGFVIDKFPISRPNLTFSTLTVSNMSPEDSSIYLCSVGPGEGEKLFFGSGTQLSVL.

This clone came up once. This rearrangement joins TRBV3-1 (or the pseudogene TRBV3-2) to TRBJ2-3, with D possibly matching TRBD2 (6 bases). The CDR3 runs 15 residues. V lost 5 bases, J lost 1 base, and 13 bases lay in between. Germline V gene sequence: CDR1 LGHDT, CDR2 YNNKEL (reference sequence). DNA for the CDR3: TGTGCCAGCAGCATGGGGGGTGGCCGCACAGATACGCAGTATTTT. As protein: CASSMGGGRTDTQYF.

The gene calls are TRBV15 and TRBJ1-3; 8 nucleotides line up with TRBD1. V was clipped by 3 bases and J by 0 bases; unmatched bases: 7. Looked up from germline, CDR1 is LNHNV and CDR2 is YYDKDF (reference sequence). The CDR3 length is 17 residues. The CDR3 DNA reads TGTGCCACCAGCAGGAGACAGGGGACAATCTCTGGAAACACCATATATTTT. Its translation is CATSRRQGTISGNTIYF.

This clone came up a few times. V is TRBV2 and J is TRBJ2-1, with 10 positions matching TRBD2. Germline V lookup: CDR1 SNHLY, CDR2 FYNNEI. V gave up 1 base and J gave up 11 bases; unmatched junction bases: 8. There are 15 residues in the CDR3. The CDR3 coding sequence is TGTGCCAGCAGTGAAGGGGGACTAGCGTCCCTGCAGCAGTTCTTC. Amino acids: CASSEGGLASLQQFF.

This chain links TRBV2 with TRBJ2-2; possible D gene TRBD2, 5 bases. The CDR3 is made up of 13 amino acids. Germline CDR1 is SNHLY and CDR2 is FYNNEI. V lost 6 bases to trimming and J lost 5 bases, with 10 bases between them. The CDR3 loop reads CASSTTRTGELFF. For the CDR3, the DNA is TGTGCCAGCAGCACAACTAGGACCGGGGAGCTGTTTTTT.

V usage is TRBV20-1 and J usage is TRBJ2-4; D possibly corresponds to TRBD1 (6 bases). V was clipped by 4 bases and J by 8 bases, with 9 bases between them. CDR3 size: 11 residues. Germline loops: CDR1 DFQATT, CDR2 SNEGSKA (reference sequence). DNA of the CDR3: TGCAGTGCTAAACAGGGATACATTCAGTACTTC. Residues: CSAKQGYIQYF.

The chain links TRBV6-1 to TRBJ2-1; 11 bases map to TRBD2. Trimming at V came to 0 bases and at J to 6 bases, leaving 1 base not matched to a gene. CDR3 length: 15 residues. Germline lookup yields CDR1 MNHNS and CDR2 SASEGT. The CDR3 loop is CASSEASGGANEQFF. The CDR3 region has the DNA TGTGCCAGCAGTGAAGCTAGCGGGGGGGCCAATGAGCAGTTCTTC.

The rearrangement links TRBV2 to TRBJ1-4; a possible D gene is TRBD1 (6 bases). The CDR3 sequence is 15 residues long. The germline V and J ends were trimmed by 4 bases and 8 bases, with 17 bases remaining between them. Germline loops: CDR1 SNHLY, CDR2 FYNNEI. The CDR3 reads CASSASGVYGEKLFF. Written as DNA, the CDR3 is TGTGCCAGCAGTGCCTCAGGGGTCTACGGGGAAAAACTGTTTTTT.

This clone turned up a few times. V gene TRBV3-1 (or the pseudogene TRBV3-2) combines with J gene TRBJ1-6, with a possible D match to TRBD1 (6 bases). V lost 0 bases and J lost 10, with 16 bases in between. This CDR3 contains 16 residues. Germline V gives CDR1 LGHDT, CDR2 YNNKEL (reference sequence). DNA of the CDR3: TGTGCCAGCAGCCAAGACTGGCAGGGGTTTGAATCACCCCTCCACTTT. Protein: CASSQDWQGFESPLHF.

The V call is TRBV7-9, the J call TRBJ2-2, with D unclear. This CDR3 has 17 residues. Germline CDR1 SEHNR, CDR2 FQNEAQ (reference sequence). V was clipped by 1 base and J by 7 bases, with 19 bases between them. This CDR3 reads CASSLGSSLGWIGELFF. CDR3 nucleotides: TGTGCCAGCAGCTTAGGTTCTAGTCTCGGTTGGATCGGGGAGCTGTTTTTT.

This chain connects TRBV30 to TRBJ2-3, with 8 bases matching TRBD1. CDR3 size: 15 residues. The germline CDR1 and CDR2 sequences are GTSNPN and SVGIG (reference sequence). J was trimmed by 3 bases and V by 2 bases; bases with no gene match: 7. The CDR3 DNA is TGTGCCTGGAGTTCTGGGACAGGCCGGACAGATACGCAGTATTTT. This gives the protein CAWSSGTGRTDTQYF.

The V call is TRBV11-2, the J call TRBJ2-5; perhaps TRBD1 as D (5 bases). The length of the CDR3 is 16 residues. CDR1 and CDR2 (germline): SGHAT, FQNNGV. Trimming left V 0 bases short and J 2 bases short, with 13 bases between. Here the CDR3 DNA reads TGTGCCAGCAGCTTAGAAAGGGGCACAGTTCAAGAGACCCAGTACTTC. Protein sequence: CASSLERGTVQETQYF.

The V and J genes are TRBV5-6 and TRBJ2-7; no definite D call. V dropped 7 bases and J dropped 6 bases, with 20 bases sitting between them. The germline gives CDR1 SGHDT, CDR2 YYEEEE. The CDR3 totals 14 residues. CDR3 sequence reads: CASPCPGLFLEQYF. The DNA for the CDR3 is TGTGCCAGCCCCTGCCCAGGCCTTTTTCTCGAGCAGTACTTC.

V is TRBV7-3 and J is TRBJ2-3; 7 nucleotides match TRBD1. V gave up 4 bases and J gave up 0 bases; unmatched junction bases: 1. Looked up from germline, CDR1 is SGHTA and CDR2 is FQGTGA. The CDR3 contains 14 residues. The CDR3 protein is CASSSGQSTDTQYF. The CDR3, as DNA: TGTGCCAGCAGCTCGGGACAGAGCACAGATACGCAGTATTTT. The complete variable domain, with remaining parts taken from reference TRBV7-3 and TRBJ2-3, reads GAGVSQTPSNKVTEKGKYVELRCDPISGHTALYWYRQSLGQGPEFLIYFQGTGAADDSGLPNDRFFAVRPEGSVSTLKIQRTERGDSAVYLCASSSGQSTDTQYFGPGTRLTVL.

This sequence joins TRBV7-9 and TRBJ2-7, with 8 nucleotides matching TRBD1. V gave up 1 base and J gave up 4 bases; unmatched junction bases: 6. The CDR3 has 15 residues. The germline V gene encodes CDR1 SEHNR and CDR2 FQNEAQ (reference sequence). CDR3 nucleotides: TGTGCCAGCAGCTTAGGGACAGGGTCAGCATACGAGCAGTACTTC. Its protein is CASSLGTGSAYEQYF.

The rearrangement links TRBV2 to TRBJ2-5; D gene uncertain. V was clipped by 4 bases and J by 5 bases, with 8 bases between them. The CDR3 consists of 12 residues. Per the germline V gene, CDR1 is SNHLY and CDR2 is FYNNEI. CDR3 sequence reads: CASSAILETQYF. CDR3 DNA: TGTGCCAGCAGTGCTATCTTGGAGACCCAGTACTTC.

V is TRBV11-1 and J is TRBJ2-5; possible D gene TRBD2, 5 bases. The CDR3 length is 12 residues. With 5 bases removed from V and 5 bases from J, the gap between germline ends came to 9 bases. CDR1 is SGHAT, CDR2 FQDESV, per germline (reference sequence). The CDR3 is CASSPRGETQYF. CDR3 sequence (DNA): TGTGCCAGCAGCCCCAGAGGGGAGACCCAGTACTTC.

This CDR3 reads CASRQVMNTEAFF. Here the CDR3 DNA reads TGTGCCAGCAGACAGGTGATGAACACTGAAGCTTTCTTT. The V gene is TRBV6-5, the J gene TRBJ1-1, with D possibly matching TRBD1 (5 bases). CDR1 and CDR2 (germline): MNHEY, SVGAGI. V gave up 6 bases and J gave up 0 bases, with 8 bases separating them. This CDR3 spans 13 amino acids.

The V and J genes are TRBV12-3 or TRBV12-4 and TRBJ1-1, with D tentatively TRBD1 (6 bases). Trimming shortened V by 6 bases and J by 6 bases, and 14 bases separated the two germline ends. The CDR3 is 13 residues long. CDR3 sequence reads: CASSLQGRSEAFF. The CDR3 DNA sequence: TGTGCCAGCAGCCTACAGGGAAGATCTGAAGCTTTCTTT.

In nucleotides, the CDR3 is TGTGCCAGTAGTATAGAACCGGGGGCTAACTATGGCTACACCTTC. This translates into CASSIEPGANYGYTF. The chain joins TRBV19 to TRBJ1-2, with D perhaps matching TRBD1 (5 bases). The V and J ends lost 0 bases and 0 bases respectively, with 8 bases between them. In germline, CDR1 is LNHDA, CDR2 SQIVND (reference sequence). The CDR3 has 15 residues. The full variable domain, rest sourced from reference TRBV19 and TRBJ1-2, is DGGITQSPKYLFRKEGQNVTLSCEQNLNHDAMYWYRQDPGQGLRLIYYSQIVNDFQKGDIAEGYSVSREKKESFPLTVTSAQKNPTAFYLCASSIEPGANYGYTFGSGTRLTVV.

J is TRBJ1-3 and V is TRBV9; 8 bases agree with TRBD1. The CDR3 contains 16 residues. Germline-derived CDR1 and CDR2 are SGDLS and YYNGEE. With 4 bases clipped from V and 1 base from J, the junction kept 7 bases outside the gene matches. DNA for the CDR3: TGTGCCAGCAGCCCAACCAGGGGGCTTTCTGGAAACACCATATATTTT. Translation: CASSPTRGLSGNTIYF.

J is TRBJ1-1 and V is TRBV11-2, with TRBD1 identical over 9 bases. The CDR3 contains 17 residues. Unmatched junction bases numbered 7, after V lost 1 base and J lost 1 base. CDR1 is SGHAT, CDR2 FQNNGV, per germline. CDR3 bases: TGTGCCAGCAGCTTAGTGGGACAGGGATATAGGAACACTGAAGCTTTCTTT. Its translation is CASSLVGQGYRNTEAFF.

The chain couples TRBV27 to TRBJ2-1; D is possibly TRBD2 (6 bases). Germline CDR1 MNHEY, CDR2 SMNVEV (reference sequence). V lost 2 bases and J lost 1, with 12 bases in between. The CDR3 contains 16 residues. In DNA form, the CDR3 reads TGTGCCAGCAGTTTAGTAGCGGATATATCCTACAATGAGCAGTTCTTC. Encoded protein: CASSLVADISYNEQFF.

The genes are TRBV28 and TRBJ1-1; D remains ambiguous. V was clipped by 2 bases and J by 4 bases, with 8 bases between them. Per the germline V gene, CDR1 is MDHEN and CDR2 is SYDVKM. The CDR3 has 13 residues. CDR3 nucleotide sequence: TGTGCCAGCAGTTTAGAGAGTGTCACTGAAGCTTTCTTT. Encoded protein: CASSLESVTEAFF.

The gene calls are TRBV27 and TRBJ1-2, with 11 bases matching TRBD1. This CDR3 has 13 amino acids. Trimming removed 5 bases from V and 6 bases from J; junction bases left unmatched: 2. Germline-derived CDR1 and CDR2 are MNHEY and SMNVEV (reference sequence). CDR3 nucleotide sequence: TGTGCCAGCAGTAGGACAGGGGGCAATGGCTACACCTTC. This sequence encodes CASSRTGGNGYTF.

This chain links TRBV19 with TRBJ1-4, with D perhaps matching TRBD1 (5 bases). The CDR3 loop spans 13 amino acids. Germline lookup yields CDR1 LNHDA and CDR2 SQIVND (reference sequence). Trimming took off 11 bases at V and 5 bases at J, with 15 bases between the two ends. CDR3 nucleotide sequence: TGTGCCTCGCTCGAGGCAGGGAATGAAAAACTGTTTTTT. Its translation: CASLEAGNEKLFF.

The gene calls are TRBV5-4 and TRBJ2-2, with D possibly being TRBD2 (5 bases). Germline assignment: CDR1 SGHNT and CDR2 YYREEE (reference sequence). This CDR3 comprises 13 residues. V was shortened by 3 bases and J by 6 bases, with 9 bases between the two germline ends. For the CDR3, the DNA is TGTGCCAGCAGCTCATCGGGGTCCGGGGAGCTGTTTTTT. This codes for CASSSSGSGELFF.

The V gene is TRBV24-1, the J gene TRBJ1-2; tentative D call: TRBD1 (5 bases). Germline V lookup: CDR1 KGHDR, CDR2 SFDVKD. V lost 3 bases and J 2 bases, leaving 9 bases between the germline ends. The CDR3 loop spans 14 amino acids. CDR3 in amino acids: CATSDNAGNYGYTF. The CDR3 DNA is TGTGCCACCAGTGATAACGCAGGGAACTATGGCTACACCTTC.

This CDR3 is CASSIDPRGNSPLHF. The CDR3 DNA reads as TGTGCCAGTAGTATAGACCCCAGGGGAAATTCACCCCTCCACTTT. J is TRBJ1-6 and V is TRBV19; weak D call: TRBD1 (6 bases). In germline, CDR1 is LNHDA, CDR2 SQIVND (reference sequence). CDR3 size: 15 residues. Trimming removed 0 bases from V and 7 bases from J, with 10 bases in between. Supplemented by reference TRBV19 and TRBJ1-6, the full variable domain reads DGGITQSPKYLFRKEGQNVTLSCEQNLNHDAMYWYRQDPGQGLRLIYYSQIVNDFQKGDIAEGYSVSREKKESFPLTVTSAQKNPTAFYLCASSIDPRGNSPLHFGNGTRLTVT.

The genes are TRBV29-1 and TRBJ1-2, with D perhaps TRBD1 (6 bases). Germline CDR1 and CDR2: SQVTM and ANQGSEA. CDR3 size: 14 residues. Between the trimmed V and J ends, which lost 4 bases and 2 bases, there was a span of 14 bases. The CDR3 loop reads CSVGYRTENYGYTF. The DNA of the CDR3 is TGCAGCGTTGGTTACCGGACAGAGAACTATGGCTACACCTTC.

V is TRBV3-1 (or the pseudogene TRBV3-2) and J is TRBJ1-2; unclear D gene. Germline loops: CDR1 LGHDT, CDR2 YNNKEL (reference sequence). The V end lost 0 bases, the J end lost 2 bases, and 10 bases lay between the germline ends. The CDR3 length is 15 residues. CDR3 DNA: TGTGCCAGCAGCCAAGATAACAGTTGGAACTATGGCTACACCTTC. Translation: CASSQDNSWNYGYTF.